Listed below are T cell receptor beta chains from one sample, sequenced in a study of blood T cell repertoires in COVID-19. Generated by immunoSEQ multiplex PCR, the TCRdb table keeps only in-frame clones and is missing some. The sample carries some 280,000 clones, approximately 80% recorded once. Source material: peripheral blood. These receptor sequences come from a woman aged 45-59 years with active or convalescent COVID-19. The CDR3 runs from the conserved cysteine through the conserved F or W. D genes are given only for firm matches. The size of a clone is reported for some rows only, either as once, few or many, or as a class for expanded clones.

clone size | D gene | J gene | V gene | CDR3 protein | CDR3 DNA
once | - | TRBJ2-7 | TRBV18 | CASSRDGLYTYEQYF | TGTGCCAGCTCACGCGACGGACTATATACCTACGAGCAGTACTTC
- | TRBD1 | TRBJ1-1 | TRBV4-2 | CASSQSRTGVNTEAFF | TGTGCCAGCAGCCAATCTCGGACAGGGGTGAACACTGAAGCTTTCTTT
- | TRBD2 | TRBJ2-3 | TRBV5-1 | CASSISSGRFGDTQYF | TGCGCCAGCAGCATTTCTAGCGGGAGGTTTGGAGATACGCAGTATTTT
- | TRBD2 | TRBJ2-3 | TRBV29-1 | CSSGGGPGGTDTQYF | TGCAGCTCCGGGGGGGGCCCCGGGGGCACAGATACGCAGTATTTT
- | - | TRBJ1-4 | TRBV6-6 | CASSYGRAQRNEKLFF | TGTGCCAGCAGTTACGGGAGGGCACAACGTAATGAAAAACTGTTTTTT
once | TRBD1 | TRBJ2-7 | TRBV10-1 | CASSESLDRGSEQYF | TGCGCCAGCAGTGAGTCGTTGGACAGGGGAAGCGAGCAGTACTTC
- | - | TRBJ2-1 | TRBV12-3/TRBV12-4 | CASSLSVSNEQFF | TGTGCCAGCAGTTTAAGTGTGAGCAATGAGCAGTTCTTC
- | TRBD2 | TRBJ2-3 | TRBV5-6 | CASSYRRGRVQADTQYF | TGTGCCAGCAGCTATCGGCGCGGGAGGGTCCAGGCAGATACGCAGTATTTT
- | TRBD1 | TRBJ1-5 | TRBV10-2 | CASSAGTGIPQHF | TGCGCCAGCAGCGCCGGGACAGGGATTCCCCAGCATTTT
- | TRBD2 | TRBJ2-5 | TRBV3-1/TRBV3-2 | CASRDVSGLAEPRRETQYF | TGTGCCAGCAGGGATGTCTCGGGGCTAGCGGAACCACGGAGGGAGACCCAGTACTTC
- | TRBD2 | TRBJ2-2 | TRBV7-2 | CASSPQGLATGELFF | TGTGCCAGCAGCCCCCAGGGACTAGCTACCGGGGAGCTGTTTTTT
- | TRBD1 | TRBJ1-2 | TRBV27 | CASSLDRGINYGYTF | TGTGCCAGCAGTTTGGACAGGGGGATTAACTATGGCTACACCTTC
- | TRBD1 | TRBJ1-2 | TRBV7-8 | CASSLYTGQLVYGYTF | TGTGCCAGCAGCTTATACACGGGACAGCTAGTCTATGGCTACACCTTC
- | - | TRBJ1-2 | TRBV27 | CASSLKQNYGYTF | TGTGCCAGCAGTTTAAAGCAAAACTATGGCTACACCTTC
few | - | TRBJ1-1 | TRBV7-9 | CASDDRYTEAFF | TGTGCCAGCGATGATCGGTACACTGAAGCTTTCTTT
few | - | TRBJ1-5 | TRBV7-2 | CASSLASGTGSLGNQPQHF | TGTGCCAGCAGCTTAGCGTCTGGTACAGGGAGTTTGGGCAATCAGCCCCAGCATTTT
- | - | TRBJ2-7 | TRBV10-2 | CASTWDSLSFSYEQYF | TGCGCCAGCACTTGGGACTCGCTTAGTTTCTCCTACGAGCAGTACTTC
- | - | TRBJ2-5 | TRBV12-3/TRBV12-4 | CASSFGPQETQYF | TGTGCCAGCAGTTTTGGGCCCCAAGAGACCCAGTACTTC
few | - | TRBJ1-5 | TRBV27 | CASSLGGAVGQPQHF | TGTGCCAGCAGTTTGGGGGGAGCAGTTGGTCAGCCCCAGCATTTT
- | TRBD2 | TRBJ2-3 | TRBV3-1/TRBV3-2 | CASSQDGGVTDTQYF | TGTGCCAGCAGCCAAGATGGGGGGGTCACAGATACGCAGTATTTT
- | - | TRBJ1-1 | TRBV18 | CASSPFTGTMNTEAFF | TGTGCCAGCTCACCATTTACAGGAACCATGAACACTGAAGCTTTCTTT
- | - | TRBJ2-7 | TRBV5-4 | CASSVGGNGPAYEQYF | TGTGCCAGCAGCGTAGGGGGAAATGGACCCGCCTACGAGCAGTACTTC
- | TRBD1 | TRBJ1-4 | TRBV2 | CASSESRTGGREKLFF | TGTGCCAGCAGTGAATCGAGGACAGGGGGCCGGGAAAAACTGTTTTTT
- | TRBD1 | TRBJ1-3 | TRBV29-1 | CSGPTGNRRRKGNTIYF | TGCAGCGGTCCGACAGGGAACAGGAGGAGGAAAGGAAACACCATATATTTT
- | TRBD1 | TRBJ2-7 | TRBV5-4 | CASSLVFQGVYEQYF | TGTGCCAGCAGCTTGGTATTCCAGGGGGTCTACGAGCAGTACTTC
- | TRBD1 | TRBJ1-3 | TRBV27 | CASTDRTGGNTIYF | TGTGCCAGCACCGACCGGACAGGTGGAAACACCATATATTTT
- | - | TRBJ2-5 | TRBV6-5 | CASRVPGVGETQYF | TGTGCCAGCAGAGTTCCGGGAGTGGGAGAGACCCAGTACTTC
- | - | TRBJ1-5 | TRBV28 | CAVRVQNQPQHF | TGTGCCGTCAGGGTCCAAAATCAGCCCCAGCATTTT
- | - | TRBJ1-6 | TRBV7-9 | CASSLVGGPDNSPLHF | TGTGCCAGCAGCTTAGTCGGGGGGCCAGATAATTCACCCCTCCACTTT
- | TRBD1 | TRBJ1-2 | TRBV11-2 | CASSTTGGYGYTF | TGTGCCAGCAGCACGACAGGGGGCTATGGCTACACCTTC
- | - | TRBJ1-3 | TRBV18 | CASSLQSKGPGNTIYF | TGTGCCAGCTCACTCCAAAGCAAGGGGCCGGGAAACACCATATATTTT
- | - | TRBJ1-1 | TRBV19 | CASSIGGQRAEAFF | TGTGCCAGTAGTATAGGAGGCCAGCGGGCTGAAGCTTTCTTT
- | - | TRBJ2-5 | TRBV10-3 | CAISGTNDQETQYF | TGTGCCATCAGTGGGACAAACGACCAAGAGACCCAGTACTTC
- | - | TRBJ1-2 | TRBV25-1 | CASTGNERGRGYGYTF | TGTGCCAGCACCGGGAACGAAAGGGGGAGGGGCTATGGCTACACCTTC
- | - | TRBJ1-2 | TRBV27 | CATQFVSGGAHYGYTF | TGTGCCACCCAGTTTGTTTCGGGGGGCGCTCACTATGGCTACACCTTC
few | TRBD1 | TRBJ1-2 | TRBV27 | CASSFLRTGQGYTF | TGTGCCAGCAGTTTCCTAAGGACAGGCCAGGGCTACACCTTC
- | - | TRBJ2-7 | TRBV15 | CATSRTAGTVFSYEQYF | TGTGCCACCAGCAGAACCGCGGGGACAGTCTTCTCCTACGAGCAGTACTTC
- | TRBD2 | TRBJ2-7 | TRBV9 | CALGGRAGRIYEQYF | TGTGCCTTGGGCGGGAGGGCCGGTAGAATCTACGAGCAGTACTTC
- | - | TRBJ2-5 | TRBV7-8 | CASSPDRVQETQYF | TGTGCCAGCAGCCCGGACAGAGTCCAAGAGACCCAGTACTTC
- | - | TRBJ2-1 | TRBV27 | CASSLTPGGRWYNEQFF | TGTGCCAGCAGTTTAACCCCAGGAGGCCGCTGGTACAATGAGCAGTTCTTC
- | TRBD2 | TRBJ2-3 | TRBV6-6 | CASSPLVAGLAGTDTQYF | TGTGCCAGCAGTCCGCTCGTCGCGGGACTAGCGGGCACAGATACGCAGTATTTT
- | TRBD1 | TRBJ2-1 | TRBV5-1 | CASRPPGQGSNNEQFF | TGCGCCAGCAGACCCCCGGGACAGGGGTCCAACAATGAGCAGTTCTTC
- | - | TRBJ2-1 | TRBV4-1 | CASSPLGGRSYNEQFF | TGCGCCAGCAGCCCCCTCGGGGGTCGCTCCTACAATGAGCAGTTCTTC
- | - | TRBJ1-3 | TRBV5-1 | CASSLVGGRDTIYF | TGCGCCAGCAGCTTGGTTGGAGGGCGGGACACCATATATTTT
- | - | TRBJ1-1 | TRBV5-1 | CASSLTVMNTEAFF | TGCGCCAGCAGCTTGACGGTGATGAACACTGAAGCTTTCTTT
- | TRBD2 | TRBJ2-7 | TRBV19 | CASSIRLAGGAYEQYF | TGTGCCAGTAGTATACGACTAGCGGGAGGAGCCTACGAGCAGTACTTC
- | TRBD2 | TRBJ2-2 | TRBV3-1/TRBV3-2 | CASSQGLAGPWGERTGELFF | TGTGCCAGCAGCCAAGGACTAGCGGGTCCATGGGGAGAAAGGACCGGGGAGCTGTTTTTT
- | TRBD1 | TRBJ1-2 | TRBV5-1 | CASSRGQGWDPYGYTF | TGCGCCAGCAGCCGGGGACAGGGTTGGGACCCCTATGGCTACACCTTC
- | TRBD2 | TRBJ2-1 | TRBV27 | CASSLSPPGNSGIGWNEQFF | TGTGCCAGCAGTTTATCTCCCCCGGGTAATAGCGGGATAGGATGGAATGAGCAGTTCTTC
- | - | TRBJ2-2 | TRBV5-1 | CASTQFGGSGELFF | TGCGCCAGCACCCAATTCGGGGGTAGCGGGGAGCTGTTTTTT
- | TRBD1 | TRBJ2-1 | TRBV6-5 | CASSKQGHNEQFF | TGTGCCAGCAGCAAACAGGGGCACAATGAGCAGTTCTTC
- | TRBD1 | TRBJ1-1 | TRBV7-9 | CASSSGTGRITEAFF | TGTGCCAGCAGCTCCGGGACAGGGAGGATCACTGAAGCTTTCTTT